This TCR beta chain originates from a study of regulatory T cells in long-lasting Graves disease. Time point given: newly diagnosed GD, antithyroid drugs for less than 3 months. PBMCs were the source of the RNA used for TCR sequencing. Library construction for TCR beta used iRepertoire HTBI primers and Arm-PCR of CDR3 regions. TCRdb passed the multiplex PCR reads through MiXCR, listing each CDR3 protein once. Found here are hundreds of thousands of distinct CDR3 sequences, roughly 16% of them singletons; the top ten hold 18%. This clonotype was counted many times. The CDR3 contains 17 residues. Looked up from germline, CDR1 is SEHNR and CDR2 is FQNEAQ (reference sequence). V trimming: 3 bases; J trimming: 9 bases; junction bases outside the gene matches: 14. The same sample was also used in a study of T cells in Graves' hyperthyroidism and ophthalmopathy.

The source was peripheral blood mononuclear cells (PBMCs), collected at new diagnosis, from a patient treated with antithyroid drugs. The clonotype originates from a woman in her twenties or thirties with Graves disease. V and J are TRBV7-9 and TRBJ2-1; 10 nucleotides agree with TRBD2. CDR3 sequence (DNA): TGTGCCAGCAGCTTCCCCGGCGCTAGCGGGAGTTTGGGTGAGCAGTTCTTC. Its protein product is CASSFPGASGSLGEQFF.